A selection of T cell receptor beta chains follows, all from one sample in a study of identical twins. TCRdb itself ran the 5' RACE reads through MiXCR, one entry per CDR3 protein. This table holds around 250,000 distinct CDR3 sequences, 7% found once. This same sample was also taken into another study, of yellow fever vaccine responses in identical twins.

Sample: memory (CD45RO+) T cells sorted from blood. All receptors derive from a woman aged 18-29 years in good health. The conserved cysteine and the conserved F or W are not part of the CDR3 here. Not all rows give a size; the values are once, few, many and, for expanded clones, a class.

v_call: TRBV20-1
clone_size: NA
j_call: TRBJ2-7
cdr3_aa: CARKLPGLAGLSSYEQY

v_call: TRBV20-1
clone_size: few
j_call: TRBJ2-1
cdr3_aa: SALTGTSIGNEQF

v_call: TRBV6-2/TRBV6-3
clone_size: few
j_call: TRBJ1-5
cdr3_aa: ASSDRPPPSQPQH

v_call: TRBV2
clone_size: NA
j_call: TRBJ2-5
cdr3_aa: ASSGGRQIIETQY

v_call: TRBV7-9
clone_size: many
j_call: TRBJ1-1
cdr3_aa: ASSGSWTDVNTEAF

v_call: TRBV29-1
clone_size: few
j_call: TRBJ1-1
cdr3_aa: SVFSRWDTEAF

v_call: TRBV20-1
clone_size: NA
j_call: TRBJ2-1
cdr3_aa: SATPRLAGGPNEQF

v_call: TRBV20-1
clone_size: NA
j_call: TRBJ2-2
cdr3_aa: SARPIANTGELF

v_call: TRBV12-5
clone_size: NA
j_call: TRBJ2-5
cdr3_aa: ASGGGTSGRKETQY

v_call: TRBV27
clone_size: many
j_call: TRBJ1-6
cdr3_aa: ASRISTGYDSPLH

v_call: TRBV28
clone_size: few
j_call: TRBJ2-7
cdr3_aa: ASSKTGGLSYEQY

v_call: TRBV7-8
clone_size: few
j_call: TRBJ2-7
cdr3_aa: ASSLRQGNYEQY

v_call: TRBV7-9
clone_size: many
j_call: TRBJ2-2
cdr3_aa: ASSHPGRKGTGELF

v_call: TRBV12-3/TRBV12-4
clone_size: NA
j_call: TRBJ2-1
cdr3_aa: ASSSGTSGFNEQF

v_call: TRBV28
clone_size: many
j_call: TRBJ2-1
cdr3_aa: ASSLTGVSSGNEQF

v_call: TRBV5-1
clone_size: many
j_call: TRBJ2-1
cdr3_aa: ASRLAGIVNEQF

v_call: TRBV28
clone_size: many
j_call: TRBJ2-5
cdr3_aa: ASNLGVQETQY

v_call: TRBV4-1
clone_size: many
j_call: TRBJ2-5
cdr3_aa: ASSQEWGVVRETQY

v_call: TRBV7-6
clone_size: NA
j_call: TRBJ2-5
cdr3_aa: ASSLGRAVQY

v_call: TRBV7-6
clone_size: many
j_call: TRBJ2-7
cdr3_aa: ASSPESGTGGYEQY

v_call: TRBV6-4
clone_size: few
j_call: TRBJ2-2
cdr3_aa: ASSETVNTGELF

v_call: TRBV24-1
clone_size: NA
j_call: TRBJ2-1
cdr3_aa: ATSGFTWGENEQF

v_call: TRBV12-3/TRBV12-4
clone_size: NA
j_call: TRBJ1-2
cdr3_aa: ASSLISGVGGYT

v_call: TRBV20-1
clone_size: few
j_call: TRBJ2-1
cdr3_aa: SARDFSGGNNNEQF

v_call: TRBV18
clone_size: few
j_call: TRBJ2-7
cdr3_aa: ASSLAPSGGVYEQY

v_call: TRBV7-2
clone_size: many
j_call: TRBJ2-7
cdr3_aa: ASSLSGNPYEQY

v_call: TRBV6-1
clone_size: few
j_call: TRBJ1-5
cdr3_aa: ASSEVLEPNQPQH

v_call: TRBV10-3
clone_size: many
j_call: TRBJ1-2
cdr3_aa: AISENGGVAGYT

v_call: TRBV5-1
clone_size: few
j_call: TRBJ2-1
cdr3_aa: ASSLPGTSGIFYNEQF

v_call: TRBV18
clone_size: NA
j_call: TRBJ2-3
cdr3_aa: ASSPPVGTDTQY

v_call: TRBV29-1
clone_size: NA
j_call: TRBJ1-2
cdr3_aa: SVDSSYGYT

v_call: TRBV24-1
clone_size: NA
j_call: TRBJ2-2
cdr3_aa: ATSDFGGGAGGELF

v_call: TRBV3-1
clone_size: NA
j_call: TRBJ2-1
cdr3_aa: ASSPRDGNNEQF

v_call: TRBV12-3/TRBV12-4
clone_size: few
j_call: TRBJ1-1
cdr3_aa: ASSQRGANTEAF

v_call: TRBV7-9
clone_size: few
j_call: TRBJ2-1
cdr3_aa: ASSLGLTGLHNEQF

v_call: TRBV5-6
clone_size: NA
j_call: TRBJ2-6
cdr3_aa: ASSYGTVASGANVLT

v_call: TRBV20-1
clone_size: few
j_call: TRBJ2-7
cdr3_aa: SARTSTSDRVTYEQY

v_call: TRBV7-2
clone_size: many
j_call: TRBJ1-2
cdr3_aa: ASNARSGRGYGYT

v_call: TRBV3-1
clone_size: NA
j_call: TRBJ2-5
cdr3_aa: ASSQVRSHGPQY

v_call: TRBV29-1
clone_size: many
j_call: TRBJ2-1
cdr3_aa: SVAGGTDYYNEQF

v_call: TRBV3-1
clone_size: few
j_call: TRBJ2-1
cdr3_aa: ASSQVQTGGGNEQF

v_call: TRBV12-3/TRBV12-4
clone_size: many
j_call: TRBJ1-2
cdr3_aa: ASSLEGYGYT

v_call: TRBV27
clone_size: few
j_call: TRBJ2-5
cdr3_aa: ASSFLPKETQY

v_call: TRBV2
clone_size: many
j_call: TRBJ2-1
cdr3_aa: ASTSGRLPYNEQF

v_call: TRBV5-4
clone_size: few
j_call: TRBJ2-1
cdr3_aa: ASSLGGLTGYNEQF

v_call: TRBV20-1
clone_size: many
j_call: TRBJ1-2
cdr3_aa: SARPGALSYT

v_call: TRBV12-3/TRBV12-4
clone_size: few
j_call: TRBJ2-5
cdr3_aa: ASSPGRKQETQY

v_call: TRBV2
clone_size: few
j_call: TRBJ2-1
cdr3_aa: ASSDRPLSGVNNEQF

v_call: TRBV18
clone_size: few
j_call: TRBJ2-2
cdr3_aa: ASSPRDSGDNTGELF

v_call: TRBV4-2
clone_size: NA
j_call: TRBJ2-1
cdr3_aa: ASSQHQSGGDYNEQF

v_call: TRBV3-1
clone_size: NA
j_call: TRBJ2-2
cdr3_aa: ASSSQGLTTGELF

v_call: TRBV19
clone_size: few
j_call: TRBJ2-1
cdr3_aa: ASNRGTEQF